The 25 T cell receptor beta chains below all came from one sample that was sequenced in a study of T cell repertoires in ileal Crohn's disease. Produced via immunoSEQ multiplex PCR; TCRdb's table is partial and in-frame only. The sample holds 5,500 to 8,500 clones, around 80% seen once. The sample taken for sequencing was ileal tissue. The receptor set was obtained from an adult with Crohn's disease.

The rearrangement links TRBV28 to TRBJ1-5; D not certain. The V and J ends lost 6 bases and 0 bases respectively, with 12 bases between them. Looked up from germline, CDR1 is MDHEN and CDR2 is SYDVKM. This CDR3 region has 15 residues. CDR3 protein: CASSPPGFSNQPQHF. The CDR3 DNA follows: TGTGCCAGCAGCCCACCGGGGTTTAGCAATCAGCCCCAGCATTTT.

The V gene is TRBV5-6, the J gene TRBJ1-6, with D unclear. The CDR3 has 12 residues. CDR1 and CDR2 from the germline V gene are SGHDT and YYEEEE. V lost 0 bases and J lost 8, with 3 bases in between. CDR3 nucleotides: TGTGCCAGCAGCTTGGGAGATTCACCCCTCCACTTT. As protein: CASSLGDSPLHF.

This clone was picked up a small number of times. The chain carries TRBV9 and TRBJ2-3; TRBD2 matches at 12 bases. Trimming removed 3 bases from V and 4 bases from J; junction bases left unmatched: 3. This CDR3 spans 15 amino acids. CDR1 SGDLS and CDR2 YYNGEE come from the germline V gene. The CDR3 DNA sequence: TGTGCCAGCAGCGCGACTAGCGGGAGCCCAGATACGCAGTATTTT. Translation gives CASSATSGSPDTQYF.

For this clone: Other nucleotide sequences from this sample produce the same CDR3. This chain joins TRBV14 and TRBJ1-1; D possibly corresponds to TRBD1 (5 bases). The CDR3 loop spans 15 amino acids. CDR1 is SGHDN, CDR2 FVKESK, per germline. Deletions cut 0 bases from V and 3 bases from J, with 11 bases between. The CDR3 here is CASSQDLSGYTEAFF. In DNA form, the CDR3 reads TGTGCCAGCAGCCAAGATCTTTCAGGGTACACTGAAGCTTTCTTT.

The chain couples TRBV9 to TRBJ2-1; D is possibly TRBD2 (6 bases). V lost 0 bases, J lost 7 bases, and 11 bases lay in between. There are 14 residues in the CDR3. The germline V gene encodes CDR1 SGDLS and CDR2 YYNGEE. In nucleotides, the CDR3 is TGTGCCAGCAGCGTAGCGGGAGAAGGTAATGAGCAGTTCTTC. Translating it yields CASSVAGEGNEQFF.

V gene TRBV25-1 combines with J gene TRBJ1-1; TRBD1 matches 8 bases. V shed 6 bases, J shed 1 base, and the junction held 4 bases outside the gene matches. Germline V gene lookup returns CDR1 MGHDK and CDR2 SYGVNS. The CDR3 runs to 14 residues. CDR3 sequence: CASRDGTGNTEAFF. The CDR3 DNA reads TGTGCCAGCAGGGACGGGACAGGGAACACTGAAGCTTTCTTT.

The rearrangement joins TRBV6-1 to TRBJ1-3; D might be TRBD1 (6 bases). V gave up 10 bases and J gave up 4 bases, with 11 bases separating them. The CDR3 consists of 12 residues. Germline loops: CDR1 MNHNS, CDR2 SASEGT. The CDR3 DNA follows: TGTGCCACGGGACACGGGGGAAACACCATATATTTT. Translating gives CATGHGGNTIYF.

The chain uses TRBV11-3 and TRBJ2-2, with 10 nucleotides matching TRBD2. This CDR3 contains 17 residues. V lost 4 bases to trimming and J lost 4 bases; unmatched junction nucleotides: 9. Germline loops: CDR1 SGHNT, CDR2 YENEEA. The CDR3 DNA reads as TGTGCCAGCAGCTCAGCGGGAGGGAACTCCGGCACCGGGGAGCTGTTTTTT. It codes for CASSSAGGNSGTGELFF.

The chain carries TRBV5-5 and TRBJ2-4, with TRBD2 matching 12 bases. The germline gives CDR1 SGHKS, CDR2 YYEKEE (reference sequence). This CDR3 is 16 amino acids long. The V and J ends lost 4 bases and 0 bases, in that order; junction bases with no gene match: 2. In nucleotides, the CDR3 is TGTGCCAGCAGCGAGGGACTAGCGGGAGCCAAAAACATTCAGTACTTC. Amino acid sequence: CASSEGLAGAKNIQYF.

As DNA, the CDR3 is TGTGCCAGCAGCAAAGAAACTAGCGGGAGGGCCGAGCAGTACTTC. This codes for CASSKETSGRAEQYF. This rearrangement joins TRBV21-1 to TRBJ2-7; the D call in the table, TRBD2, was not verified against the DNA. TRBV21-1 is a pseudogene. The CDR3 runs 15 residues.

In this sample, this clone turned up a few times. The CDR3 sequence is CASSDGTSGEQFF. The CDR3 DNA reads as TGTGCCAGCAGTGACGGGACTAGCGGGGAGCAGTTCTTC. This chain connects TRBV6-4 to TRBJ2-1, with 12 bases aligning to TRBD2. Germline-derived CDR1 and CDR2 are MRHNA and SNTAGT. CDR3 size: 13 residues. Trimming removed 2 bases from V and 10 bases from J; junction bases left unmatched: 0.

V gene TRBV18 combines with J gene TRBJ1-4; no definite D call. Germline CDR1 reads KGHSH; CDR2 reads LQKENI. V was pared by 3 bases and J by 7 bases, with 12 bases between. There are 14 residues in the CDR3. The CDR3 sequence: CASSPPTRGEKLFF. CDR3 sequence (DNA): TGTGCCAGCTCACCCCCTACACGGGGTGAAAAACTGTTTTTT.

V gene TRBV7-8 combines with J gene TRBJ2-5; TRBD2 matches 9 bases. V lost 2 bases to trimming and J lost 1 base; unmatched junction nucleotides: 11. This CDR3 contains 18 residues. Germline CDR1 and CDR2: SGHVS and FQNEAQ. Here the CDR3 reads CASSLQPGLAGIQETQYF. Here the CDR3 DNA reads TGTGCCAGCAGCTTACAGCCGGGGCTAGCGGGGATCCAAGAGACCCAGTACTTC.

The chain joins TRBV5-1 to TRBJ2-7, with D possibly matching TRBD2 (6 bases). Germline V gene data show CDR1 as SGHRS and CDR2 as YFSETQ. This CDR3 comprises 16 residues. Between the trimmed V and J ends, which lost 4 bases and 2 bases, there was a span of 19 bases. The CDR3 here is CASSPSPSTSPYEQYF. In DNA form, the CDR3 reads TGCGCCAGCAGCCCGTCCCCCTCTACTAGCCCCTACGAGCAGTACTTC.

This sequence joins TRBV25-1 and TRBJ1-1, with a weak D call TRBD1 (6 bases). The CDR3 contains 13 residues. V was shortened by 7 bases and J by 3 bases, with 12 bases between the two germline ends. Germline lookup yields CDR1 MGHDK and CDR2 SYGVNS. For the CDR3, the DNA is TGTGCCAGCACCGGGGGGCGTCACACTGAAGCTTTCTTT. It yields the protein CASTGGRHTEAFF.

The chain recombines TRBV5-1 with TRBJ2-1; 12 nucleotides match TRBD2. This CDR3 is 15 amino acids long. The J segment lost 7 bases and the V segment lost 5 bases, leaving 7 bases of the junction unmatched. Germline CDR1 is SGHRS and CDR2 is YFSETQ. The CDR3: CASRRTSGTANEQFF. In nucleotides, the CDR3 is TGCGCCAGCAGGAGGACTAGCGGGACGGCAAATGAGCAGTTCTTC.

This chain links TRBV5-5 with TRBJ1-3; TRBD1 matches at 7 bases. The CDR3 is made up of 15 amino acids. CDR1 SGHKS and CDR2 YYEKEE come from the germline V gene (reference sequence). V shed 2 bases, J shed 0 bases, and the junction held 2 bases outside the gene matches. CDR3: CASSFGTVSGNTIYF. The CDR3 DNA sequence: TGTGCCAGCAGCTTCGGGACAGTCTCTGGAAACACCATATATTTT.

This chain uses TRBV19 with TRBJ1-5, with 12 bases aligning to TRBD1. Germline-derived CDR1 and CDR2 are LNHDA and SQIVND (reference sequence). V gave up 7 bases and J gave up 5 bases; unmatched junction bases: 9. The CDR3 has 16 residues. CDR3 DNA: TGTGCCAGTACGGGGACAGGGGGCCGTTTGGATCAGCCCCAGCATTTT. It codes for CASTGTGGRLDQPQHF.

The genes are TRBV6-5 and TRBJ2-7; a weak D match, TRBD1 (5 bases). Germline values: CDR1 MNHEY, CDR2 SVGAGI. Trimming left V 2 bases short and J 4 bases short, with 12 bases between. There are 14 residues in the CDR3. CDR3 region: CASSYRREVYEQYF. CDR3 nucleotides: TGTGCCAGCAGTTACCGCAGGGAAGTGTACGAGCAGTACTTC.

This clone appeared a few times. This chain connects TRBV25-1 to TRBJ2-5; TRBD2 is a possible D gene (6 bases). The germline V and J ends were trimmed by 7 bases and 5 bases, with 14 bases remaining between them. This CDR3 contains 13 residues. The germline V gene has CDR1 MGHDK and CDR2 SYGVNS. The CDR3 DNA reads TGTGCCAGCATAGAGAGGGGAGGCGAGACCCAGTACTTC. Its translation is CASIERGGETQYF.

This clone turned up a few times. As DNA, the CDR3 is TGCGCCCGGCCCCACAGGTTTAATGAAAAACTGTTTTTT. It codes for CARPHRFNEKLFF. The V gene is TRBV4-1, the J gene TRBJ1-4; D might be TRBD1 (5 bases). CDR1 is MGHRA and CDR2 is YSYEKL in the germline V gene. The CDR3 totals 13 residues. The V end lost 11 bases, the J end lost 4 bases, and 14 bases lay between the germline ends.

This clone was observed a handful of times. The DNA for the CDR3 is TGTGCCAGCAGTTCGGGACAGGGTCCCTACGAGCAGTACTTC. This translates into CASSSGQGPYEQYF. The chain combines TRBV28 with TRBJ2-7, with TRBD1 matching 9 bases. The ends lost 4 bases at V and 2 bases at J; junction bases unmatched: 3. The CDR3 is 14 amino acids. The germline gives CDR1 MDHEN, CDR2 SYDVKM.

With respect to this clone: It may be a read error: a sequence one base away is much more abundant. Different DNA sequences within this sample yield the same CDR3. The V gene is TRBV6-4, the J gene TRBJ2-2, with TRBD1 identical over 10 bases. This CDR3 region has 16 residues. V lost 9 bases and J lost 4; bases outside the gene matches: 11. Per the germline V gene, CDR1 is MRHNA and CDR2 is SNTAGT. The DNA for the CDR3 is TGTGCCAGTTCGCCCGGGACAGGGGACGGCACCGGGGAGCTGTTTTTT. It translates to CASSPGTGDGTGELFF.

V and J are TRBV5-1 and TRBJ1-2; a weak D match, TRBD1 (6 bases). There are 15 residues in the CDR3. V lost 0 bases, J lost 0 bases, and 9 bases lay in between. CDR1 and CDR2 from the germline V gene are SGHRS and YFSETQ. Here the CDR3 DNA reads TGCGCCAGCAGCTTGGACGGACAGCCTAACTATGGCTACACCTTC. Its protein product is CASSLDGQPNYGYTF.

The chain combines TRBV6-6 with TRBJ2-3; TRBD2 aligns across 14 bases. The CDR3 runs to 16 residues. V was pared by 6 bases and J by 3 bases, with 5 bases of the junction left unmatched. Germline V lookup: CDR1 MNHNY, CDR2 SVGAGI (reference sequence). The CDR3 DNA reads TGTGCCAGCAGGGGACTAGCGGGAGTGTCAACAGATACGCAGTATTTT. Translating gives CASRGLAGVSTDTQYF.